A selection of T cell receptor beta chains follows, all from one sample in a study of cytomegalovirus exposure and HLA in healthy donors. Using immunoSEQ multiplex PCR, the repertoire was profiled, and TCRdb retains in-frame clones only, with some absent. The sample carries 75,000 to 95,000 clones, around three fifths recorded once. The specimen was PBMCs. These receptors were collected from a young man in good health and CMV-seronegative. The CDR3 runs from the conserved cysteine through the conserved F or W. Fields, in order: CDR3 DNA, CDR3 protein, D gene, J gene, clone size, V gene. The D gene is left open where the match is weak. Clone size, where shown, is once, few, many, or a class for clones that have expanded.

CDR3 DNA: TGTGCCACCAGCACTCGGGACAGGATCTCCTATAATTCACCCCTCCACTTT
CDR3 protein: CATSTRDRISYNSPLHF
D gene: TRBD1
J gene: TRBJ1-6
clone size: NA
V gene: TRBV15

CDR3 DNA: TGTGCCAGCAGCCCCCTGACTGGCAATGAGCAGTTCTTC
CDR3 protein: CASSPLTGNEQFF
D gene: NA
J gene: TRBJ2-1
clone size: NA
V gene: TRBV7-3

CDR3 DNA: TGTGCCAGCAGCTTGCCCGGGACAGGGGTGGTCGAGCAGTACTTC
CDR3 protein: CASSLPGTGVVEQYF
D gene: TRBD1
J gene: TRBJ2-7
clone size: NA
V gene: TRBV5-4

CDR3 DNA: TGTGCCAGCATTCTGACAGGGGACTATGGCTACACCTTC
CDR3 protein: CASILTGDYGYTF
D gene: TRBD1
J gene: TRBJ1-2
clone size: NA
V gene: TRBV6-1

CDR3 DNA: TGTGCCAGCAGCCCACAGTCCCTATGGCAGGGGGGAAACGAGCAGTACTTC
CDR3 protein: CASSPQSLWQGGNEQYF
D gene: NA
J gene: TRBJ2-7
clone size: NA
V gene: TRBV9

CDR3 DNA: TGTGCCAGCAGCCCTTATCGACAGGGGGCGTACCACATGAACACTGAAGCTTTCTTT
CDR3 protein: CASSPYRQGAYHMNTEAFF
D gene: TRBD1
J gene: TRBJ1-1
clone size: few
V gene: TRBV11-2

CDR3 DNA: TGTGCCAGCAGCTCAGGGACTAGCGGGCTTGATGAGCAGTTCTTC
CDR3 protein: CASSSGTSGLDEQFF
D gene: TRBD2
J gene: TRBJ2-1
clone size: NA
V gene: TRBV7-8

CDR3 DNA: TGTGCCAGCAGCCGAGACTACGAGCAGTACTTC
CDR3 protein: CASSRDYEQYF
D gene: NA
J gene: TRBJ2-7
clone size: NA
V gene: TRBV28

CDR3 DNA: TGTGCCAGCAGCGCGGGACAGGGGGTCTACGAGCAGTACTTC
CDR3 protein: CASSAGQGVYEQYF
D gene: TRBD1
J gene: TRBJ2-7
clone size: NA
V gene: TRBV9

CDR3 DNA: TGTGCCAGCAGTGAAGCCGGGATCAAGGGTGGCTACACCTTC
CDR3 protein: CASSEAGIKGGYTF
D gene: NA
J gene: TRBJ1-2
clone size: few
V gene: TRBV6-1

CDR3 DNA: TGTGCCTGGAGGGAGACCCGACTGGGGAGGGGCTACACCTTC
CDR3 protein: CAWRETRLGRGYTF
D gene: NA
J gene: TRBJ1-2
clone size: NA
V gene: TRBV30

CDR3 DNA: TGCGCCAGCAGCCAAGATCCGGGGAGAAGAGATGAAAAACTGTTTTTT
CDR3 protein: CASSQDPGRRDEKLFF
D gene: NA
J gene: TRBJ1-4
clone size: NA
V gene: TRBV4-1

CDR3 DNA: TGCGCCAGCAGCCAACAGCGGAACTACGAGCAGTACTTC
CDR3 protein: CASSQQRNYEQYF
D gene: NA
J gene: TRBJ2-7
clone size: few
V gene: TRBV4-3

CDR3 DNA: TGTGCCAGCAGCCCAACGACAGGGGCAAATGAAAAACTGTTTTTT
CDR3 protein: CASSPTTGANEKLFF
D gene: TRBD1
J gene: TRBJ1-4
clone size: NA
V gene: TRBV7-3

CDR3 DNA: TGTGCCACCAGCGTAGATCTCGCCAATGAAAAACTGTTTTTT
CDR3 protein: CATSVDLANEKLFF
D gene: NA
J gene: TRBJ1-4
clone size: NA
V gene: TRBV15

CDR3 DNA: TGTGCCAGCAGTGAAGCGAGTCGGCAAGAGACCCAGTACTTC
CDR3 protein: CASSEASRQETQYF
D gene: NA
J gene: TRBJ2-5
clone size: NA
V gene: TRBV6-1

CDR3 DNA: TGTGCCAGCAGCTTCCGACTAGCTTCCTACGAGCAGTACTTC
CDR3 protein: CASSFRLASYEQYF
D gene: TRBD2
J gene: TRBJ2-7
clone size: once
V gene: TRBV11-2

CDR3 DNA: TGTGCCAGCAGTCGCACAGGGTACGGCGAGCAGTACTTC
CDR3 protein: CASSRTGYGEQYF
D gene: NA
J gene: TRBJ2-7
clone size: NA
V gene: TRBV28

CDR3 DNA: TGTGCTAGCAGCCCGACAGAGACCGGGGAGCTGTTTTTT
CDR3 protein: CASSPTETGELFF
D gene: NA
J gene: TRBJ2-2
clone size: NA
V gene: TRBV7-7

CDR3 DNA: TGTGCCAGCAGCTTAAAGAGTAACTATGGCTACACCTTC
CDR3 protein: CASSLKSNYGYTF
D gene: NA
J gene: TRBJ1-2
clone size: NA
V gene: TRBV7-8

CDR3 DNA: TGCGCCAGCAGCCTGCGGGCGGAAATTGGCTACACCTTC
CDR3 protein: CASSLRAEIGYTF
D gene: NA
J gene: TRBJ1-2
clone size: once
V gene: TRBV5-1

CDR3 DNA: TGTGCCTGGATCTCAGCGGGAGGAAGGAGCTACAATGAGCAGTTCTTC
CDR3 protein: CAWISAGGRSYNEQFF
D gene: TRBD2
J gene: TRBJ2-1
clone size: once
V gene: TRBV30

CDR3 DNA: TGCGCCAGCAGCTTGGGCCAGAATTCACCCCTCCACTTT
CDR3 protein: CASSLGQNSPLHF
D gene: NA
J gene: TRBJ1-6
clone size: NA
V gene: TRBV5-1

CDR3 DNA: TGTGCCTGGAGCGGGGGATATAGCAATCAGCCCCAGCATTTT
CDR3 protein: CAWSGGYSNQPQHF
D gene: NA
J gene: TRBJ1-5
clone size: NA
V gene: TRBV30

CDR3 DNA: TGTGCCAGCAGCCCCGGGGGGCAGCCCCAGCATTTT
CDR3 protein: CASSPGGQPQHF
D gene: NA
J gene: TRBJ1-5
clone size: NA
V gene: TRBV7-9

CDR3 DNA: TGTGCCAGCGCGGCAGGGGAGAATACTGAGCAGTTCTTC
CDR3 protein: CASAAGENTEQFF
D gene: NA
J gene: TRBJ2-1
clone size: NA
V gene: TRBV5-4

CDR3 DNA: TGCAGCGTGGGGCAGGACTATGGCTACACCTTC
CDR3 protein: CSVGQDYGYTF
D gene: NA
J gene: TRBJ1-2
clone size: few
V gene: TRBV29-1

CDR3 DNA: TGTGCCAGCAGCGGCGGACAGGGGGGAGGCTACACCTTC
CDR3 protein: CASSGGQGGGYTF
D gene: TRBD1
J gene: TRBJ1-2
clone size: NA
V gene: TRBV7-9

CDR3 DNA: TGTGCCAGCAGCCCGGGAAACACCATATATTTT
CDR3 protein: CASSPGNTIYF
D gene: NA
J gene: TRBJ1-3
clone size: few
V gene: TRBV5-5

CDR3 DNA: TGCGCCAGCAGCTGGACCCTAGCGGGGACCCACGAGCAGTACTTC
CDR3 protein: CASSWTLAGTHEQYF
D gene: TRBD2
J gene: TRBJ2-7
clone size: NA
V gene: TRBV5-1